This TCR beta chain was obtained from a study of T cell responses to AZD1222 COVID-19 vaccine. This CDR3 spans 12 amino acids. The germline V gene encodes CDR1 MNHEY and CDR2 SMNVEV (reference sequence). With 6 bases removed from V and 2 bases from J, the gap between germline ends came to 7 bases. Profiled with immunoSEQ multiplex PCR; TCRdb holds only in-frame clones, not every one. The sample has 150,000 to 200,000 clones, about nine tenths seen once. This receptor was taken from an adult who received the AZD1222 COVID-19 vaccine. The source material was peripheral blood, sampled 28 days after the second AZD1222 dose. The chain uses TRBV27 and TRBJ1-2, with a tentative D call TRBD1 (6 bases). This chain's CDR3 is CASSQGNYGYTF. CDR3 bases: TGTGCCAGCAGCCAGGGGAACTATGGCTACACCTTC.